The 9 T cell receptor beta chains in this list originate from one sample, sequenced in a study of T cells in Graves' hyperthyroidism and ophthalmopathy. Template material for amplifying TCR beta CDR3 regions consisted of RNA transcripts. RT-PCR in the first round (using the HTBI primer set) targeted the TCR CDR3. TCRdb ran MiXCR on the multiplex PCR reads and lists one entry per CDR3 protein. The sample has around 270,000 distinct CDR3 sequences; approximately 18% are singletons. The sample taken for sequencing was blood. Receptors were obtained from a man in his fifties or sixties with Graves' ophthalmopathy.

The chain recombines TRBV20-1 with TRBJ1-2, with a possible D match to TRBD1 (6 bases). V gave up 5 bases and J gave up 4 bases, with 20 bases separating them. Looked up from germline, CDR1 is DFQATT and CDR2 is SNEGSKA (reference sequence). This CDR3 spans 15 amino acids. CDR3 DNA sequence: TGCAGTGCTGGACCTGGTGGCGGGGGCCCCTATGGCTACACCTTC. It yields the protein CSAGPGGGGPYGYTF.

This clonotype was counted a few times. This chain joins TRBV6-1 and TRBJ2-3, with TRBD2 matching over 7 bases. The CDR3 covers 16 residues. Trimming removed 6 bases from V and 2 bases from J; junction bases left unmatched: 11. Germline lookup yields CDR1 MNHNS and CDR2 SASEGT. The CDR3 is CASSLEVGGNTDTQYF. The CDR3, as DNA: TGTGCCAGCAGCCTAGAGGTGGGAGGGAACACAGATACGCAGTATTTT.

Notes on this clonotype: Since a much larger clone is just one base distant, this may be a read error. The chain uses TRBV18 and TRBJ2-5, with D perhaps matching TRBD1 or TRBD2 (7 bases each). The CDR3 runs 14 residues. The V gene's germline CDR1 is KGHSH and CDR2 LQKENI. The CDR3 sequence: CASSSQGREETQHF. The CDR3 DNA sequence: TGTGCCAGCTCATCACAGGGGAGGGAAGAGACCCAGCACTTC.

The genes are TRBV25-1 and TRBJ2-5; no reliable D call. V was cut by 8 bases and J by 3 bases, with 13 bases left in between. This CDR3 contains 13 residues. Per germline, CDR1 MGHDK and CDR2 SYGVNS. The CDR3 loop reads CASVRRAEETQYF. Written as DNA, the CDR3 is TGTGCCAGCGTCCGACGGGCAGAAGAGACCCAGTACTTC.

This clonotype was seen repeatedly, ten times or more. The CDR3 sequence is CASSLGMGNQPQHF. The DNA for the CDR3 is TGCGCCAGCAGCTTGGGGATGGGCAATCAGCCCCAGCATTTT. The chain has TRBV5-1 and TRBJ1-5; D is ambiguous. Looked up from germline, CDR1 is SGHRS and CDR2 is YFSETQ. Between the trimmed V and J ends, which lost 0 bases and 2 bases, there was a span of 6 bases. This CDR3 contains 14 residues.

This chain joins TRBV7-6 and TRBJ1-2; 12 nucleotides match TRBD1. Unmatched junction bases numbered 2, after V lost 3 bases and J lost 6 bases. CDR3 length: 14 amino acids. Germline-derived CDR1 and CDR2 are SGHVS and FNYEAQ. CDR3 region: CASSLGQGAHGYTF. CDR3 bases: TGTGCCAGCAGCTTGGGACAGGGGGCACATGGCTACACCTTC. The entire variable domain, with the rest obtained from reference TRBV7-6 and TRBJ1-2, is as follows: GAGVSQSPRYKVTKRGQDVALRCDPISGHVSLYWYRQALGQGPEFLTYFNYEAQQDKSGLPNDRFSAERPEGSISTLTIQRTEQRDSAMYRCASSLGQGAHGYTFGSGTRLTVV.

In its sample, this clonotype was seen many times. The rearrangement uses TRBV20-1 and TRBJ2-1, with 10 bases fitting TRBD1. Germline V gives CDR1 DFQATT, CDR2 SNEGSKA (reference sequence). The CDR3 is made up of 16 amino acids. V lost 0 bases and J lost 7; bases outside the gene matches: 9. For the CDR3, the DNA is TGCAGTGCTAGAGAGGGCTTCTGGGACAGGGGAAATGAGCAGTTCTTC. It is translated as CSAREGFWDRGNEQFF.

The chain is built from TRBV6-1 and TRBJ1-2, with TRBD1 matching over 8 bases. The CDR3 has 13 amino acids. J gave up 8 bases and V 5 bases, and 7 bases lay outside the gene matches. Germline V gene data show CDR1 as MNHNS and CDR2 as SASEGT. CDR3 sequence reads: CASSQGDRRGYTF. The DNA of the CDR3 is TGTGCCAGCAGTCAAGGGGACAGGCGGGGCTACACCTTC.

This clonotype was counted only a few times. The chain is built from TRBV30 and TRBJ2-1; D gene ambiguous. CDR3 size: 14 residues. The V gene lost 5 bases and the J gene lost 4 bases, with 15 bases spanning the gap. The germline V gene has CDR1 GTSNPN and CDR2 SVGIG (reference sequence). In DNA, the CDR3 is TGTGCCTGGGTCGAGAACGGATTTTACAATGAGCAGTTCTTC. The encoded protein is CAWVENGFYNEQFF.